This entry lists 16 T cell receptor beta chains sequenced from one sample in a study of early T cells in non-severe SARS-CoV-2 infection. TCRdb recomputed calls from the 5' RACE reads with MiXCR, one row per CDR3 protein. Of over 45,000 distinct CDR3 sequences detected, roughly 10% appear once; the ten largest clones hold 6.5%. Sequenced input: whole blood. The receptors here all came from an adult who was a healthcare worker with PCR-confirmed SARS-CoV-2 infection or an uninfected control (not recorded which).

The chain combines TRBV20-1 with TRBJ2-1, with D tentatively TRBD1 or TRBD2 (6 bases each). The V end lost 0 bases, the J end lost 0 bases, and 12 bases lay between the germline ends. Germline-derived CDR1 and CDR2 are DFQATT and SNEGSKA (reference sequence). CDR3 length equals 16 residues. As DNA, the CDR3 is TGCAGTGCTAGAGAAGGGGGGCCGAGCTCCTACAATGAGCAGTTCTTC. This translates into CSAREGGPSSYNEQFF.

The genes are TRBV27 and TRBJ2-2; D is ambiguous. CDR1 and CDR2 (germline): MNHEY, SMNVEV (reference sequence). The CDR3 runs 16 residues. Trimming stripped 1 base from V and 3 bases from J, with 12 bases between. The CDR3 nucleotides read TGTGCCAGCAGTTTATTACAGTTTGGGGACACCGGGGAGCTGTTTTTT. Translation gives CASSLLQFGDTGELFF.

CDR3 residues: CASSLEVGTANTGELFF. The CDR3 DNA follows: TGTGCCAGCAGCTTAGAAGTGGGCACCGCGAACACCGGGGAGCTGTTTTTT. The V call is TRBV7-6, the J call TRBJ2-2; the D is unclear. CDR1 and CDR2 (germline): SGHVS, FNYEAQ. This CDR3 spans 17 amino acids. Trimming left V 1 base short and J 0 bases short, with 12 bases between.

The V and J genes are TRBV7-3 and TRBJ2-2; no firm D call. CDR1 and CDR2 (germline): SGHTA, FQGTGA. Trimming cost V 0 bases and J 6 bases, with 8 bases left between them. The CDR3 runs 14 residues. The CDR3 nucleotides are TGTGCCAGCAGCTTAACGGCTGGGTCCGGGGAGCTGTTTTTT. Translation gives CASSLTAGSGELFF.

The rearrangement uses TRBV19 and TRBJ2-5; tentatively, D is TRBD2 (6 bases). The V gene lost 3 bases and the J gene lost 1 base, with 9 bases spanning the gap. The CDR3 has 14 residues. CDR1 is LNHDA and CDR2 is SQIVND in the germline V gene (reference sequence). Here the CDR3 DNA reads TGTGCCAGTAGTATTACTAGCCCCCAAGAGACCCAGTACTTC. This gives the protein CASSITSPQETQYF.

The CDR3 is CASSPPSLAGDTQYF. The CDR3 DNA is TGTGCCAGCTCACCACCGTCACTAGCGGGAGATACGCAGTATTTT. The rearrangement links TRBV18 to TRBJ2-3, with 9 bases lining up with TRBD2. After removal of 0 bases from V and 5 bases from J, the junction contained 3 bases not matched to a gene. This CDR3 spans 15 amino acids. Germline CDR1 reads KGHSH; CDR2 reads LQKENI.

This rearrangement joins TRBV5-6 to TRBJ2-7; D is ambiguous. The CDR3 is 12 residues long. Trimming cost V 3 bases and J 7 bases, with 11 bases left between them. Germline V gene data show CDR1 as SGHDT and CDR2 as YYEEEE. The CDR3 DNA reads as TGTGCCAGCAGCTCCGGGCCCGGGGAGCAGTACTTC. Encoded protein: CASSSGPGEQYF.

Only a few counts were recorded for this clonotype. The CDR3 here is CASRSDRRAEAFF. CDR3 nucleotide sequence: TGTGCCAGCAGATCGGACAGGAGGGCTGAAGCTTTCTTT. The V and J genes are TRBV6-6 and TRBJ1-1; TRBD1 matches 7 bases. This CDR3 spans 13 amino acids. Trimming removed 6 bases from V and 6 bases from J; junction bases left unmatched: 7. Germline V gives CDR1 MNHNY, CDR2 SVGAGI (reference sequence).

This clonotype has at least ten counts. This sequence joins TRBV27 and TRBJ2-7; 8 positions agree with TRBD1. Germline V gives CDR1 MNHEY, CDR2 SMNVEV (reference sequence). CDR3 length equals 17 residues. With 0 bases clipped from V and 4 bases from J, the junction kept 11 bases outside the gene matches. The CDR3 region is CASSLSTSRTGRYEQYF. The CDR3 DNA is TGTGCCAGCAGTTTATCCACGTCGCGGACAGGGAGATACGAGCAGTACTTC.

This clonotype was counted many times. The V and J genes are TRBV2 and TRBJ2-1, with D perhaps matching TRBD1 (5 bases). Trimming stripped 6 bases from V and 3 bases from J, with 12 bases between. CDR3 length: 14 amino acids. Germline CDR1 reads SNHLY; CDR2 reads FYNNEI. CDR3 residues: CASRIDRNYNEQFF. CDR3 sequence (DNA): TGTGCCAGCAGGATAGACAGAAACTACAATGAGCAGTTCTTC.

The gene calls are TRBV6-5 and TRBJ2-1, with 9 bases aligning to TRBD2. CDR3 size: 16 residues. Germline V gives CDR1 MNHEY, CDR2 SVGAGI. The J segment lost 6 bases and the V segment lost 0 bases, leaving 6 bases of the junction unmatched. The CDR3 region is CASSYSSASGINEQFF. CDR3 DNA sequence: TGTGCCAGCAGTTACTCATCGGCTAGCGGGATCAATGAGCAGTTCTTC.

This clonotype ranks as medium-sized. V and J are TRBV23-1 and TRBJ2-5, with 8 bases lining up with TRBD1. TRBV23-1 is designated an ORF whose function remains uncertain. This CDR3 region has 16 residues. The ends lost 9 bases at V and 5 bases at J; junction bases unmatched: 17. This CDR3 reads CASAGTGGFQGETQYF. For the CDR3, the DNA is TGCGCCAGTGCCGGGACAGGAGGATTCCAGGGGGAGACCCAGTACTTC.

This clonotype was recorded many times. The chain uses TRBV29-1 and TRBJ1-2; D not certain. CDR1 is SQVTM and CDR2 is ANQGSEA in the germline V gene. The CDR3 sequence is 12 residues long. Trimming left V 4 bases short and J 4 bases short, with 10 bases between. The CDR3 spells CSVVARSYGYTF. The CDR3 DNA follows: TGCAGCGTTGTCGCCAGGTCCTATGGCTACACCTTC.

V is TRBV28 and J is TRBJ2-7, with 10 nucleotides matching TRBD1. The CDR3 contains 14 residues. V was clipped by 6 bases and J by 2 bases; unmatched bases: 4. Per germline, CDR1 MDHEN and CDR2 SYDVKM. The CDR3 sequence: CASSPGQGAYEQYF. CDR3 nucleotides: TGTGCCAGCAGCCCCGGACAGGGGGCCTACGAGCAGTACTTC.

This clonotype was found many times. The V gene is TRBV11-3, the J gene TRBJ2-1; TRBD2 aligns across 9 bases. Germline-derived CDR1 and CDR2 are SGHNT and YENEEA. V trimming: 3 bases; J trimming: 5 bases; junction bases outside the gene matches: 11. This CDR3 region has 17 residues. CDR3 bases: TGTGCCAGCAGCTTCCGAAAATCTAGCGGGGAAAACAATGAGCAGTTCTTC. Protein product: CASSFRKSSGENNEQFF.

The table lists this clonotype with many counts. The chain links TRBV7-6 to TRBJ2-3; 11 bases match TRBD2. V gave up 5 bases and J gave up 2 bases; unmatched junction bases: 3. This CDR3 has 15 residues. Germline values: CDR1 SGHVS, CDR2 FNYEAQ. Here the CDR3 reads CASSNSGRATDTQYF. The DNA of the CDR3 is TGTGCCAGCAGCAATAGCGGGAGGGCCACAGATACGCAGTATTTT.